The source of this T cell receptor beta chain is a study of identical twins. The sample holds a few counts of this clonotype. A junction end diverges from the germline sequence, so it may reflect a read error. Via MiXCR, TCRdb re-called the 5' RACE reads, giving one row per CDR3 protein. The repertoire has roughly 500,000 distinct CDR3 sequences, 20% to 25% of them found once; the top ten carry about 0.93%. This CDR3 comprises 13 residues. Germline values: CDR1 DFQATT, CDR2 SNEGSKA (reference sequence). These same data were also listed under a study on T cells expressing NK-cell markers. From that report: The authors derived TCR beta repertoires from sorted CD3+CD56+NKG2C+, CD3+CD56+NKG2C- and CD3+CD56-NKG2C+ T cells. In a group of several donors, dominant NKG2C+ clonotypes represented roughly 1.0-8% of CD8+ T cells. Among several donors, these clonotypes also ranked first in the CD3+CD56-NKG2C+ fraction.

The sample taken for sequencing was CD4+ T cells sorted from blood. This clonotype was sampled from a woman aged 18-29 years in good health. V is TRBV20-1 and J is TRBJ2-3, with TRBD2 as a possible D gene (6 bases). In nucleotides, the CDR3 is TGCAGTGCTAGAGGGGCCGGGAGAGAGCGGCTTCATTTT. It is translated as CSARGAGRERLHF.